This record concerns one TCR beta chain sequence. Germline is not matched at one junction end, which may reflect a read error. Primers used in a second PCR of about 6 to 12 cycles were a sample-barcoded 5' primer and a J-beta primer mix. Each CDR3 protein gets one entry after TCRdb re-called the 5' RACE reads with MiXCR. The table lists some 1.4 million distinct CDR3 sequences, about 43% of them singletons. Germline lookup yields CDR1 SEHNR and CDR2 FQNEAQ (reference sequence). The CDR3 has 13 amino acids. The data were obtained in a study of blood T cells in healthy people across ages. This clonotype was obtained from a woman aged 18-35 years in good health. V gene TRBV7-9 combines with J gene TRBJ2-7, with D perhaps TRBD1 (5 bases). The sequenced sample consisted of blood. The CDR3 DNA follows: TGTGCCAACAGCTTAGGGGCTGAGTACGAGCAGTACTTC. Residues: CANSLGAEYEQYF. Filled out from reference TRBV7-9 and TRBJ2-7, the complete variable domain reads DTGVSQNPRHKITKRGQNVTFRCDPISEHNRLYWYRQTLGQGPEFLTYFQNEAQLEKSRLLSDRFSAERPKGSFSTLEIQRTEQGDSAMYLCANSLGAEYEQYFGPGTRLTVT.